The 21 T cell receptor beta chains given below trace back to one sample, sequenced in a study of cytomegalovirus exposure and HLA in healthy donors. Method: immunoSEQ multiplex PCR; TCRdb's copy keeps in-frame clones and lacks some. Among tens of thousands of clones listed, 92% were seen once. The sequenced sample was PBMCs. The receptor set was obtained from a man in his late teens or twenties in good health and CMV-seronegative.

The V gene is TRBV7-9, the J gene TRBJ2-1; no clear D gene. The CDR3 has 13 amino acids. Trimming took 6 bases from V and 8 from J, leaving 14 bases between them. Germline-derived CDR1 and CDR2 are SEHNR and FQNEAQ (reference sequence). This chain's CDR3 is CASRFRQIDEQFF. As DNA, the CDR3 is TGTGCCAGCAGGTTCAGACAAATCGATGAGCAGTTCTTC.

In this sample, this clone turned up a few times. V gene TRBV4-2 combines with J gene TRBJ2-7; TRBD1 matches 8 bases. V lost 4 bases, J lost 0 bases, and 8 bases stayed unmatched. Germline assignment: CDR1 LGHNA and CDR2 YNFKEQ. This CDR3 spans 16 amino acids. The CDR3 DNA follows: TGTGCCAGCAGCCGCCAACAGGGGGGTGACTCCTACGAGCAGTACTTC. It encodes CASSRQQGGDSYEQYF.

The rearrangement uses TRBV7-9 and TRBJ2-1; a weak D match, TRBD1 (6 bases). This CDR3 spans 16 amino acids. V lost 5 bases, J lost 0 bases, and 14 bases lay in between. Per the germline V gene, CDR1 is SEHNR and CDR2 is FQNEAQ (reference sequence). The CDR3 region has the DNA TGTGCCAGCAGCGACTTAACAGGGAGCTCCTACAATGAGCAGTTCTTC. Residues: CASSDLTGSSYNEQFF.

This rearrangement joins TRBV5-6 to TRBJ2-1; possible D gene TRBD2, 5 bases. V was pared by 0 bases and J by 3 bases, with 13 bases between. There are 16 residues in the CDR3. The V gene's germline CDR1 is SGHDT and CDR2 YYEEEE. In nucleotides, the CDR3 is TGTGCCAGCAGCTTGGCCAGTGGGAGTCACTACAATGAGCAGTTCTTC. Amino acid sequence: CASSLASGSHYNEQFF. The full variable domain, rest sourced from reference TRBV5-6 and TRBJ2-1, is DAGVTQSPTHLIKTRGQQVTLRCSPKSGHDTVSWYQQALGQGPQFIFQYYEEEERQRGNFPDRFSGHQFPNYSSELNVNALLLGDSALYLCASSLASGSHYNEQFFGPGTRLTVL.

The chain combines TRBV9 with TRBJ2-1; no definite D call. V dropped 0 bases and J dropped 9 bases, with 22 bases sitting between them. The CDR3 contains 17 residues. In germline, CDR1 is SGDLS, CDR2 YYNGEE. The CDR3 protein is CASSVGPSARSPIEQFF. In nucleotides, the CDR3 is TGTGCCAGCAGCGTAGGTCCTTCGGCTAGATCCCCTATTGAGCAGTTCTTC. Filled out from reference TRBV9 and TRBJ2-1, the complete variable domain reads DSGVTQTPKHLITATGQRVTLRCSPRSGDLSVYWYQQSLDQGLQFLIQYYNGEERAKGNILERFSAQQFPDLHSELNLSSLELGDSALYFCASSVGPSARSPIEQFFGPGTRLTVL.

The rearrangement joins TRBV5-8 to TRBJ2-7, with a tentative D call TRBD1 (7 bases). V gave up 1 base and J gave up 3 bases, with 11 bases separating them. This CDR3 is 14 amino acids long. Per germline, CDR1 SGHTS and CDR2 YDEGEE. Written as DNA, the CDR3 is TGTGCCAGCAGCTTGCAGGGGGGAATCTACGAGCAGTACTTC. This sequence encodes CASSLQGGIYEQYF.

The chain has TRBV10-3 and TRBJ2-3; 13 positions agree with TRBD2. The CDR3 consists of 15 residues. Germline loops: CDR1 ENHRY, CDR2 SYGVKD. Trimming at V came to 10 bases and at J to 2 bases, leaving 6 bases not matched to a gene. CDR3 coding DNA: TGTGCCACTAGGACTAGCGGGAGCCTCACAGATACGCAGTATTTT. This encodes CATRTSGSLTDTQYF.

The rearrangement uses TRBV28 and TRBJ1-5, with a weak D call TRBD1 (6 bases). The CDR3 contains 14 residues. CDR1 is MDHEN and CDR2 is SYDVKM in the germline V gene. V dropped 1 base and J dropped 7 bases, with 11 bases sitting between them. The CDR3, as DNA: TGTGCCAGCAGTTTATCACAGGGTACCCAGCCCCAGCATTTT. Amino acids: CASSLSQGTQPQHF.

As DNA, the CDR3 is TGTGCCAGCAGTTACTCGACTGGGGGCGCTTATGGCTACACCTTC. Its protein is CASSYSTGGAYGYTF. The chain carries TRBV6-6 and TRBJ1-2; D is possibly TRBD1 (6 bases). Trimming took 0 bases from V and 5 from J, leaving 13 bases between them. CDR1 is MNHNY and CDR2 is SVGAGI in the germline V gene (reference sequence). This CDR3 has 15 amino acids.

This sequence joins TRBV30 and TRBJ2-5; maybe TRBD1 (6 bases). Trimming pared 4 bases from V and 4 bases from J, leaving 16 bases between. Germline assignment: CDR1 GTSNPN and CDR2 SVGIG (reference sequence). The CDR3 runs to 14 residues. The CDR3 DNA follows: TGTGCCTGGACCAATGGACAGTGGAGAGAGACCCAGTACTTC. It is translated as CAWTNGQWRETQYF.

This sequence joins TRBV18 and TRBJ1-1; a possible D gene is TRBD1 (6 bases). This CDR3 comprises 13 residues. V was shortened by 4 bases and J by 3 bases, with 9 bases between the two germline ends. Germline CDR1 and CDR2: KGHSH and LQKENI. The CDR3 DNA is TGTGCCAGCTCACTCAACAGGGACACTGAAGCTTTCTTT. Its translation is CASSLNRDTEAFF.

By share, this clone counts as medium-sized. This chain links TRBV10-1 with TRBJ2-2; TRBD2 matches at 8 bases. The CDR3 covers 15 residues. Germline V gene data show CDR1 as WNHNN and CDR2 as SYGVQD (reference sequence). Unmatched junction bases numbered 6, after V lost 3 bases and J lost 6 bases. The CDR3 DNA reads TGCGCCAGCAGTGACCCTGAGCGGGAGTCCGGGGAGCTGTTTTTT. The encoded protein is CASSDPERESGELFF.

The chain has TRBV7-8 and TRBJ1-5; D is unclear. Germline V gene sequence: CDR1 SGHVS, CDR2 FQNEAQ. The V and J ends lost 1 base and 2 bases respectively, with 18 bases between them. The CDR3 extends over 18 amino acids. The chain's CDR3 is CASSLGRIVVGGNQPQHF. CDR3 nucleotide sequence: TGTGCCAGCAGCTTAGGCCGAATCGTAGTTGGAGGCAATCAGCCCCAGCATTTT.

The chain is built from TRBV5-1 and TRBJ2-1; the D gene is possibly TRBD2 (5 bases). CDR1 is SGHRS, CDR2 YFSETQ, per germline. This CDR3 contains 16 residues. The ends were cut back, 0 bases at V and 1 base at J, with 11 bases in the middle. CDR3 loop: CASSLEGGQSYNEQFF. For the CDR3, the DNA is TGCGCCAGCAGCTTGGAGGGCGGGCAGTCCTACAATGAGCAGTTCTTC. Looking up the rest from reference TRBV5-1 and TRBJ2-1 gives the full variable domain: KAGVTQTPRYLIKTRGQQVTLSCSPISGHRSVSWYQQTPGQGLQFLFEYFSETQRNKGNFPGRFSGRQFSNSRSEMNVSTLELGDSALYLCASSLEGGQSYNEQFFGPGTRLTVL.

J is TRBJ1-5 and V is TRBV30, with 9 bases identical to TRBD1. J gave up 3 bases and V 0 bases, and 3 bases lay outside the gene matches. Germline CDR1 and CDR2: GTSNPN and SVGIG (reference sequence). This CDR3 contains 15 residues. The CDR3 is CAWSVTGGDNQPQHF. The CDR3 DNA reads TGTGCCTGGAGTGTGACAGGGGGGGACAATCAGCCCCAGCATTTT.

The rearrangement links TRBV2 to TRBJ1-1, with D possibly being TRBD1 (5 bases). Germline CDR1 is SNHLY and CDR2 is FYNNEI. The V and J ends lost 7 bases and 1 base respectively, with 10 bases between them. The CDR3 spans 13 residues. CDR3 in amino acids: CASKGQANTEAFF. The DNA of the CDR3 is TGTGCCAGCAAGGGGCAGGCGAACACTGAAGCTTTCTTT.

As to this clone: The junction does not match germline at one end; this may be a read error. This sequence joins TRBV5-8 and TRBJ1-1; D might be TRBD1 (6 bases). The CDR3 spans 13 residues. Germline values: CDR1 SGHTS, CDR2 YDEGEE. The CDR3 loop is CASRLGANTEAFF. CDR3 DNA sequence: TGTGCCAGCAGGTTGGGGGCGAACACTGAAGCTTTCTTT.

The chain has TRBV16 and TRBJ2-1; D ambiguous. V was clipped by 2 bases and J by 5 bases, with 7 bases between them. Germline-derived CDR1 and CDR2 are KGHSY and FQNENV. The CDR3 contains 13 residues. CDR3 coding DNA: TGTGCCAGCAGCCAAGGCCACAACAATGAGCAGTTCTTC. Amino acids: CASSQGHNNEQFF.

The CDR3 loop reads CASSLGTGPFF. The CDR3, as DNA: TGTGCCAGCAGTTTGGGGACAGGGCCGTTCTTC. This chain connects TRBV28 to TRBJ2-1, with 9 bases fitting TRBD1. Germline V gene lookup returns CDR1 MDHEN and CDR2 SYDVKM. The length of the CDR3 is 11 residues. V trimming: 3 bases; J trimming: 15 bases; junction bases outside the gene matches: 3.

The CDR3 nucleotides are TGTGCCACCCCAGCCGGGACAGGGATGGGGGCTACGCAGTATTTT. This sequence encodes CATPAGTGMGATQYF. The chain joins TRBV2 to TRBJ2-3; TRBD1 agrees at 9 bases. This CDR3 has 15 amino acids. From germline, CDR1 is SNHLY and CDR2 FYNNEI. The J segment lost 8 bases and the V segment lost 10 bases, leaving 16 bases of the junction unmatched.

The chain has TRBV5-5 and TRBJ1-1; 9 bases align to TRBD1. The CDR3 covers 13 residues. The V gene end was trimmed by 2 bases and the J gene end by 6 bases; junction bases not matched to a gene: 2. Germline V lookup: CDR1 SGHKS, CDR2 YYEKEE (reference sequence). CDR3: CASSLQGAAEAFF. As DNA, the CDR3 is TGTGCCAGCAGCTTACAGGGGGCAGCTGAAGCTTTCTTT. The entire variable domain, with the rest obtained from reference TRBV5-5 and TRBJ1-1, is as follows: DAGVTQSPTHLIKTRGQQVTLRCSPISGHKSVSWYQQVLGQGPQFIFQYYEKEERGRGNFPDRFSARQFPNYSSELNVNALLLGDSALYLCASSLQGAAEAFFGQGTRLTVV.